A single T cell receptor (beta chain) is shown here with its context. The data were taken from a study of shared clonotypes between healthy human individuals. As defined, naive CD8 cells were CD45RO-negative and positively selected for CCR7, with terminally differentiated effector memory CD45RA+ cells excluded. This CDR3 spans 16 amino acids. The V and J ends lost 8 bases and 7 bases respectively, with 27 bases between them. Germline V lookup: CDR1 SGHNT, CDR2 YENEEA. Profiled with immunoSEQ multiplex PCR; TCRdb holds only in-frame clones, not every one. The sample gives some 2.1 million clones, approximately 94% of which show up once; around 1.1% is in the top ten.

The chain carries TRBV11-3 and TRBJ2-7, with D perhaps TRBD1 (6 bases). Specimen: naive CD8+ T cells sorted from blood. The sequence was collected from a man aged 18 to 30 in good health. The CDR3, as DNA: TGTGCCAGCTCTCTTCCGAAGGGACATTCGCTACGAGAGCAGTACTTC. Translation: CASSLPKGHSLREQYF.